The next 10 T cell receptor beta chains were all read from a single sample in a study of T cells in Graves' hyperthyroidism and ophthalmopathy. Amplification yielded TCR beta CDR3 regions, with RNA transcripts as the source. HTBI primers were used for first-round RT-PCR of the TCR CDR3. TCRdb called the multiplex PCR reads again in MiXCR, with one record for every CDR3 protein. The top ten hold 50% of the sample, which has 210,000 or so distinct CDR3 sequences, roughly 18% seen once. The material sequenced was blood. The receptors stem from a man aged 45-60 years with Graves' hyperthyroidism.

This clonotype was seen many times. The chain is built from TRBV11-1 and TRBJ1-2, with 7 bases that match TRBD1. V trimming: 5 bases; J trimming: 8 bases; junction bases outside the gene matches: 11. The CDR3 has 14 residues. In germline, CDR1 is SGHAT, CDR2 FQDESV (reference sequence). CDR3 DNA sequence: TGTGCCAGCAGCCCCGACAGGGTGGGGGACGGCTACACCTTC. Residues: CASSPDRVGDGYTF.

There are many counts of this clonotype. The chain uses TRBV28 and TRBJ2-1, with D possibly matching TRBD1 (6 bases). V lost 8 bases to trimming and J lost 5 bases, with 22 bases between them. The CDR3 is made up of 16 amino acids. CDR1 and CDR2 (germline): MDHEN, SYDVKM. Here the CDR3 DNA reads TGTGCCAGCCCCCCCTCCACAGGGTTTGGGGACAATGAGCAGTTCTTC. Protein sequence: CASPPSTGFGDNEQFF.

The chain has TRBV5-4 and TRBJ2-5, with D possibly being TRBD1 or TRBD2 (7 bases each). V lost 4 bases and J lost 5, with 15 bases in between. This CDR3 has 14 amino acids. Per the germline V gene, CDR1 is SGHNT and CDR2 is YYREEE (reference sequence). CDR3 protein: CASSTQGRGETQYF. CDR3 in DNA: TGTGCCAGCAGCACACAGGGGCGGGGGGAGACCCAGTACTTC.

Many counts were recorded for this clonotype. The chain recombines TRBV28 with TRBJ2-7, with 10 bases matching TRBD1. This CDR3 contains 15 residues. Germline CDR1 MDHEN, CDR2 SYDVKM. The trim removed 5 bases at V and 5 bases at J, leaving 9 bases unmatched. The CDR3 bases are TGTGCCAGCAGTACGACCGGGACAGGGGTTCACGAGCAGTACTTC. Translated: CASSTTGTGVHEQYF.

The V gene is TRBV9, the J gene TRBJ2-1, with 10 bases fitting TRBD2. The ends lost 7 bases at V and 7 bases at J; junction bases unmatched: 11. This CDR3 is 15 amino acids long. Germline CDR1 SGDLS, CDR2 YYNGEE. In nucleotides, the CDR3 is TGTGCCAGCGGTGCTAGCGGGAGCGTCGGGAATGAGCAGTTCTTC. Its protein product is CASGASGSVGNEQFF. Using reference TRBV9 and TRBJ2-1 for the parts outside the CDR3, the full variable domain is DSGVTQTPKHLITATGQRVTLRCSPRSGDLSVYWYQQSLDQGLQFLIQYYNGEERAKGNILERFSAQQFPDLHSELNLSSLELGDSALYFCASGASGSVGNEQFFGPGTRLTVL.

The sample holds many counts of this clonotype. The chain carries TRBV7-8 and TRBJ2-5, with D possibly being TRBD2 (5 bases). This CDR3 is 11 amino acids long. Germline loops: CDR1 SGHVS, CDR2 FQNEAQ. Trimming left V 2 bases short and J 9 bases short, with 7 bases between. The CDR3 DNA reads as TGTGCCAGCAGCTTATCGGAGGCCCAGTACTTC. Its protein is CASSLSEAQYF.

There are many counts of this clonotype. The gene calls are TRBV12-3 or TRBV12-4 and TRBJ2-7, with D tentatively TRBD1 or TRBD2 (5 bases each). The CDR3 has 15 amino acids. V gave up 5 bases and J gave up 6 bases, with 20 bases separating them. The CDR3 DNA follows: TGTGCCAGCAGTCCTTACCGGGACCGTGCGGCCGAGCAGTACTTC. This gives the protein CASSPYRDRAAEQYF.

This clonotype was found many times. This chain connects TRBV20-1 to TRBJ2-1; tentatively, D is TRBD2 (6 bases). V lost 6 bases, J lost 0 bases, and 15 bases lay in between. The CDR3 extends over 15 amino acids. CDR1 DFQATT and CDR2 SNEGSKA come from the germline V gene (reference sequence). The CDR3 nucleotides are TGCAGTGCCTCCCCAGCGGGCCTCTCCTACAATGAGCAGTTCTTC. This sequence encodes CSASPAGLSYNEQFF.

This clonotype was recorded a few times. V is TRBV6-5 and J is TRBJ2-6; D assignment may be TRBD1 or TRBD2 (5 bases each). Germline-derived CDR1 and CDR2 are MNHEY and SVGAGI. CDR3 size: 16 residues. V gave up 0 bases and J gave up 4 bases, with 10 bases separating them. The CDR3 is CASSYSSGSGANVLTF. The CDR3 DNA reads TGTGCCAGCAGTTACTCTTCAGGGAGCGGGGCCAACGTCCTGACTTTC.

This clonotype was counted between two and nine times. The chain couples TRBV2 to TRBJ1-1; 7 bases are a match to TRBD1. Per germline, CDR1 SNHLY and CDR2 FYNNEI. The V segment lost 6 bases and the J segment 3 bases; nucleotides outside the gene matches: 4. The CDR3 runs to 13 residues. The CDR3 reads CASRQDRDTEAFF. Here the CDR3 DNA reads TGTGCCAGCAGACAAGACAGGGACACTGAAGCTTTCTTT.